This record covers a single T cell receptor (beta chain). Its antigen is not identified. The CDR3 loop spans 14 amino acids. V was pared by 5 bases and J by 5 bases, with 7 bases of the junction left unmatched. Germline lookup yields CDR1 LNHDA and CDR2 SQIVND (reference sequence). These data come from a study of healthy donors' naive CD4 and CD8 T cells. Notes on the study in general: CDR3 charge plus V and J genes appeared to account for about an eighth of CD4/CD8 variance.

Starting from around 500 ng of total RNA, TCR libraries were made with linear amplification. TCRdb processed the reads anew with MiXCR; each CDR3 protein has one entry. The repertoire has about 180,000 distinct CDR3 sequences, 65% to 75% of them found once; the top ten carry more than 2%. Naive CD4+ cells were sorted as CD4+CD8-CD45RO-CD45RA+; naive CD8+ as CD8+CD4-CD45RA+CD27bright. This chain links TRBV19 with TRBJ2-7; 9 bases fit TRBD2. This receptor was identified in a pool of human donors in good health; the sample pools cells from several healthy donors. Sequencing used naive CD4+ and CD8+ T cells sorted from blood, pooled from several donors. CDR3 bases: TGTGCCAGTAGTCCTGGGCTAGCGGGGAACGAGCAGTACTTC. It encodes CASSPGLAGNEQYF.